This TCR beta chain emerged from a study of blood T cells in healthy people across ages. Study summary: About one barcoded TCR beta cDNA was captured per two T cells.

Trimming removed 2 bases from V and 1 base from J, with 18 bases in between. This CDR3 region has 19 residues. In germline, CDR1 is MNHNS, CDR2 SASEGT. As regards this clonotype: Its antigen is currently unknown.

Through a sample-barcoded 5' primer and a J-beta primer mix, a second PCR was run for roughly 6 to 11 cycles. TCRdb passed the 5' RACE reads through MiXCR, listing each CDR3 protein once. The table records under 1,000,000 distinct CDR3 sequences, about 45% of them present only once. Findings of the study overall: Both higher diversity and more naive CD4+ cells marked long-lived donors when set against aged donors. Estimates based on one million T cells were treated as lower bounds. PBMCs that were unsorted prevented a conclusive naive versus antigen-experienced comparison.

The gene calls are TRBV6-1 and TRBJ2-6, with a possible D match to TRBD1 (6 bases). The sequence came from a man at least 80 years old in good health. What was sequenced was blood. CDR3 coding DNA: TGTGCCAGCAGTGAAACACTATCCGTCAGGGGTTCTGGGGCCAACGTCCTGACTTTC. The encoded protein is CASSETLSVRGSGANVLTF.